The entry below gives a single T cell receptor beta chain sequence along with its context. This clone was detected only once. Its antigen remains undetermined. Base qualities are not recorded, but no much larger clone differs from it by a single base. Relative to germline, V is missing 4 bases and J is missing 8 bases, with 5 bases of the junction outside any gene match. CDR1 SGHTA and CDR2 FQGNSA are derived from the germline V gene. The CDR3, from cysteine to phenylalanine, totals 15 residues. Left in the record is the CDR3 DNA by itself, 45 bases read in frame from the first base. The data derive from a study of blood T cell repertoires in COVID-19 (dated by TCRdb to about 2020). With respect to the entire study: Samples from collaborators originated in the United States, Italy and Spain and spanned both the acute and convalescent phases of COVID-19. The prospective study material was composed of cDNA or gDNA derived from T cells, B-cell-depleted T cells, or PBMCs. Deeply sampled blood TCRbeta repertoires from subjects exposed to, actively infected with, or recovered from COVID-19 were included in the dataset. The repertoires were made available in a free public database intended to serve as a resource for research on the immune response to SARS-CoV-2. Samples came from the ongoing ImmuneRACE study (first 160 participants) plus 1,254 subjects from 6 global collaborators. A de-identified subject ID, COVID-19 status, age in years and sex were almost always included in the sample metadata. Where available, HLA class I and class II types were obtained from metadata supplied by the sample provider rather than from assay-based typing.

Summary of the overall study and its limitations: Clinical and demographic metadata were provided uncurated, with the amount varying by source and participant.

The immunoSEQ Assay, a bias-controlled multiplex PCR, was used to amplify TCRbeta CDR3 regions from genomic DNA. As for the original processing: The number of nucleated cells in each sample was estimated from the amplification of reference gene primers within the assay. Sequence reads were collapsed and filtered to measure the absolute abundance of every unique TCRbeta CDR3 rearrangement. For each sample, productive Simpson clonality was calculated by taking the square root of Simpson's diversity index across productive rearrangements. In its TCRdb copy, this immuneACCESS table keeps in-frame sequences only and misses some clones. Where compared with another copy, unresolved V genes explain less than half of these, and the others have no known cause. Clonal size and the V and J genes are those of that table, whereas D and trimming came from the DNA. Within this sample are about 200,000 clones, with roughly nine tenths of them counted one time only. The top ten clones comprise about 2.3% of the sample.

Participants in the prospective study were aged roughly 18 to 100 years, lived in 20 to 30 United States geographic areas, and enrolled through a virtual design. To assign participants to cohorts, the prospective study relied on clinical history that participants themselves reported in a screening survey and a study questionnaire. ImmuneRACE Cohort 3 recovered participants were defined by two consecutive negative NP/OP PCR tests, healthcare professional clearance, or symptom resolution. In the prospective study, mobile phlebotomists collected whole blood, serum and a nasopharyngeal or oropharyngeal swab from each participant. Additional blood draws and questionnaires over an approximately two-month period could optionally be provided by prospective study participants. Prospective study blood samples were shipped either frozen or at room temperature before DNA extraction.

What was sequenced was PBMCs or T cells enriched from blood (not recorded which). This sequence originates from a woman aged 25 to 39 who had recovered from COVID-19. The chain uses TRBV7-2 and TRBJ1-4; the junction holds 12 bases that match TRBD1. The DNA is as follows: TGTGCCAGCAGCTGGGGGACAGGGGGCGGAGAAAAACTGTTTTTT. The resulting protein is CASSWGTGGGEKLFF.